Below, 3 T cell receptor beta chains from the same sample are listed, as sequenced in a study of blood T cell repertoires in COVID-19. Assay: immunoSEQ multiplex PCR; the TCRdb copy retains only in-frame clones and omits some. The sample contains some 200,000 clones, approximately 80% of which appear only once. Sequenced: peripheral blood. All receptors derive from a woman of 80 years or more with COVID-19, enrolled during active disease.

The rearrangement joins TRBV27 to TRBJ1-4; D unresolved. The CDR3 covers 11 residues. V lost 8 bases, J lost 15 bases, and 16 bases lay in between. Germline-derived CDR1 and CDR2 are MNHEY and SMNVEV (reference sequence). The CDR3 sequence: CASGGSGQVFF. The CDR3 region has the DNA TGTGCCAGCGGTGGTTCCGGTCAGGTGTTTTTT. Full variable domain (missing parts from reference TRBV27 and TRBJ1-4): EAQVTQNPRYLITVTGKKLTVTCSQNMNHEYMSWYRQDPGLGLRQIYYSMNVEVTDKGDVPEGYKVSRKEKRNFPLILESPSPNQTSLYFCASGGSGQVFFGSGTQLSVL.

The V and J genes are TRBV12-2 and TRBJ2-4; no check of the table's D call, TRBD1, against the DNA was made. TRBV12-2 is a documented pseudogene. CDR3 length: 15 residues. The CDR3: CASRPRDRGENIQYF. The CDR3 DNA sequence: TGTGCAAGTCGCCCCCGGGACAGGGGCGAAAACATTCAGTACTTC.

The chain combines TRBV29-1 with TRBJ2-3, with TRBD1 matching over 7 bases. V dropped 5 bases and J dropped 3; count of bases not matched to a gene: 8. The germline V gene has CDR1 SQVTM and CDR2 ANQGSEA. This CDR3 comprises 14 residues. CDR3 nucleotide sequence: TGCAGCGTTTTGGGGGCCAGGGGGACAGATACGCAGTATTTT. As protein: CSVLGARGTDTQYF.